A selection of T cell receptor beta chains follows, all from one sample in a study of T cells expressing NK-cell markers. TCRdb reprocessed the 5' RACE reads and reports one entry per CDR3 protein, with no DNA. Its table records around 180,000 distinct CDR3 sequences. Sequenced material: blood T cells: a sorted CD56 or NKG2C T cell subset, CD4+ or CD8+ T cells, or bulk PBMC T cells (not recorded which). Receptors were obtained from a man aged 18 to 69 in good health. Each CDR3 is given with its conserved first and last residue.

v_gene	j_gene	CDR3aa
TRBV24-1	TRBJ2-2	CATQNAGELFF
TRBV2	TRBJ2-1	CASLSTTHGNEQFF
TRBV12-3/TRBV12-4	TRBJ1-2	CASSMGQGAGYGYTF
TRBV27	TRBJ1-6	CASKGQGENSPLHF
TRBV5-1	TRBJ2-7	CASSPKADRDFYYEQYF
TRBV27	TRBJ1-1	CASSFQGTNTEAFF
TRBV7-6	TRBJ2-7	CASSLTQGSYEQYF
TRBV6-1	TRBJ2-5	CASSVGTGFTETQYF
TRBV4-2	TRBJ2-3	CASSQDGTSLIDTQYF
TRBV18	TRBJ2-2	CASSPPPWGIAGELFF
TRBV28	TRBJ2-7	CASSRQGTGISQYF
TRBV20-1	TRBJ2-3	CSAIRGEADTQYF
TRBV10-2	TRBJ1-1	CASNTGEDTEAFF
TRBV27	TRBJ1-2	CASRHSRTGSDGYTF
TRBV11-1	TRBJ2-5	CASSLAQSLRDFKETQYF
TRBV27	TRBJ2-2	CASSLGPGQVNTGELFF
TRBV28	TRBJ2-7	CASSLGPERGVSYEQYF
TRBV29-1	TRBJ1-2	CSVEDWGARGYGYTF
TRBV9	TRBJ2-7	CASSVDGGREQYF
TRBV20-1	TRBJ2-7	CSADPGQHPYEQYF
TRBV4-2	TRBJ2-7	CASSQRGQGQDEQYF
TRBV9	TRBJ1-3	CASSNRDGSGNTIYF
TRBV7-9	TRBJ2-7	CASSPRPGLGVWGQYF
TRBV9	TRBJ2-3	CASGGTSREDTQYF
TRBV19	TRBJ1-5	CASSIQLNQPQHF
TRBV7-9	TRBJ2-5	CASRPAGWGQETQYF
TRBV19	TRBJ2-1	CASSIGTSTNNEQFF
TRBV12-3/TRBV12-4	TRBJ2-1	CASSTTAGTYYNEQFF
TRBV6-2/TRBV6-3	TRBJ1-2	CASNSENYGYTF
TRBV7-6	TRBJ1-1	CASSSGPEAFF
TRBV28	TRBJ2-7	CASSLTGGRSYEQYF
TRBV6-1	TRBJ2-7	CASTPGASYEQYF
TRBV6-2/TRBV6-3	TRBJ1-1	CASSYPDGQGSEAFF
TRBV29-1	TRBJ2-3	CSVDHPRERSGGVMKTDTQYF
TRBV20-1	TRBJ2-7	CSANQGGGQYF
TRBV6-2/TRBV6-3	TRBJ2-7	CASRPQGGESYEQYF
TRBV12-3/TRBV12-4	TRBJ1-5	CASSPGSISNQPQHF